This passage covers 14 T cell receptor beta chains from one sample sequenced in a study of cytomegalovirus exposure and HLA in healthy donors. TCRdb's copy holds only in-frame clones and misses some; the assay was immunoSEQ multiplex PCR. Of 150,000 to 200,000 clones in the sample, roughly 90% were seen once. The sample was PBMCs. These receptors were collected from a woman between 18 and 29 years old in good health and CMV-seropositive.

The gene calls are TRBV5-6 and TRBJ1-2, with TRBD1 identical over 10 bases. This CDR3 is 13 amino acids long. Trimming removed 6 bases from V and 8 bases from J; junction bases left unmatched: 7. Germline lookup yields CDR1 SGHDT and CDR2 YYEEEE. CDR3 nucleotides: TGTGCCAGCATCGGACAGGGGGTTATGGGCTACACCTTC. This encodes CASIGQGVMGYTF.

This clone occurred once. The chain carries TRBV30 and TRBJ2-5, with D tentatively TRBD1 (5 bases). This CDR3 spans 11 amino acids. V lost 4 bases to trimming and J lost 3 bases, with 6 bases between them. Germline V gives CDR1 GTSNPN, CDR2 SVGIG (reference sequence). The CDR3 DNA follows: TGTGCCTGGAAACAGGAAGAGACCCAGTACTTC. This encodes CAWKQEETQYF.

The chain employs TRBV18 and TRBJ2-7; TRBD1 agrees at 8 bases. Germline assignment: CDR1 KGHSH and CDR2 LQKENI. The CDR3 extends over 13 amino acids. With V trimmed by 6 bases and J by 3 bases, 4 bases remained unmatched. CDR3 in DNA: TGTGCCAGCTCGTCGGGACAGGTCTACGAGCAGTACTTC. Translating it yields CASSSGQVYEQYF.

The V and J genes are TRBV6-1 and TRBJ2-3; D possibly corresponds to TRBD2 (6 bases). The ends were cut back, 3 bases at V and 4 bases at J, with 14 bases in the middle. CDR1 is MNHNS and CDR2 is SASEGT in the germline V gene. The CDR3 extends over 15 amino acids. DNA of the CDR3: TGTGCCAGCAGTGAGAGACTAGGAGGCGCAGATACGCAGTATTTT. Protein product: CASSERLGGADTQYF.

The V gene is TRBV5-4, the J gene TRBJ2-7; D gene unclear. The germline V and J ends were trimmed by 1 base and 2 bases, with 10 bases remaining between them. CDR1 SGHNT and CDR2 YYREEE come from the germline V gene (reference sequence). This CDR3 has 14 amino acids. CDR3 loop: CASSLYSWPYEQYF. The CDR3 region has the DNA TGTGCCAGCAGCTTGTACAGCTGGCCCTACGAGCAGTACTTC.

J is TRBJ2-1 and V is TRBV4-2; TRBD2 aligns across 12 bases. Germline trimming cut 5 bases from V and 4 bases from J; bases unmatched to any gene: 0. The CDR3 spans 14 residues. CDR1 and CDR2 (germline): LGHNA, YNFKEQ. The CDR3 sequence is CASSGLAGYNEQFF. The CDR3 DNA reads as TGTGCCAGCAGCGGACTAGCGGGGTACAATGAGCAGTTCTTC.

The rearrangement joins TRBV25-1 to TRBJ2-2, with D tentatively TRBD2 (6 bases). The germline V and J ends were trimmed by 6 bases and 4 bases, with 9 bases remaining between them. This CDR3 comprises 13 residues. The germline V gene encodes CDR1 MGHDK and CDR2 SYGVNS. CDR3 amino acids: CASRGLLTGELFF. The CDR3 DNA is TGTGCCAGCAGGGGACTTCTCACCGGGGAGCTGTTTTTT.

V and J are TRBV29-1 and TRBJ2-2; 11 bases map to TRBD1. This CDR3 contains 14 residues. Germline CDR1 reads SQVTM; CDR2 reads ANQGSEA. Trimming took 3 bases from V and 3 from J; bases not matched to a gene: 0. CDR3 DNA sequence: TGCAGCGTTGAGGGACAGGGGGACACCGGGGAGCTGTTTTTT. Its translation: CSVEGQGDTGELFF.

The chain couples TRBV7-8 to TRBJ2-7; TRBD1 aligns across 8 bases. With 0 bases clipped from V and 4 bases from J, the junction kept 5 bases outside the gene matches. The CDR3 has 15 amino acids. CDR1 is SGHVS and CDR2 is FQNEAQ in the germline V gene. CDR3 nucleotide sequence: TGTGCCAGCAGCTTAGCGACAGGGGATCAGTACGAGCAGTACTTC. Amino acids: CASSLATGDQYEQYF.

This chain connects TRBV7-2 to TRBJ1-4, with D uncertain. The CDR3 is 14 amino acids. Trimming took off 1 base at V and 6 bases at J, with 9 bases between the two ends. Germline V gene sequence: CDR1 SGHTA, CDR2 FQGNSA. The CDR3 sequence is CASSLGGGHEKLFF. The CDR3 DNA sequence: TGTGCCAGCAGCTTAGGGGGAGGTCATGAAAAACTGTTTTTT.

The genes are TRBV6-6 and TRBJ2-7; 7 bases match TRBD2. Germline V CDR1 and CDR2: MNHNY, SVGAGI (reference sequence). The CDR3 loop spans 14 amino acids. V dropped 6 bases and J dropped 0; count of bases not matched to a gene: 5. The CDR3 bases are TGTGCCAGCAGCCGGGGACTACCCTCCTACGAGCAGTACTTC. Translated: CASSRGLPSYEQYF.

The chain combines TRBV10-3 with TRBJ2-2; D not resolved. Germline V lookup: CDR1 ENHRY, CDR2 SYGVKD. This CDR3 is 12 amino acids long. V lost 10 bases and J 4 bases, leaving 10 bases between the germline ends. The CDR3 here is CATTYATGELFF. Written as DNA, the CDR3 is TGTGCCACTACCTACGCCACCGGGGAGCTGTTTTTT.

This clone was seen only once. V and J are TRBV6-1 and TRBJ1-6, with D possibly TRBD1 on 5 matching bases. CDR1 is MNHNS and CDR2 is SASEGT in the germline V gene. V was clipped by 6 bases and J by 7 bases, with 10 bases between them. This CDR3 contains 13 residues. The CDR3 spells CASRTDGNSPLHF. In nucleotides, the CDR3 is TGTGCCAGCAGGACAGACGGAAATTCACCCCTCCACTTT.

CDR3 amino acids: CASSPRRGRQETQYF. CDR3 in DNA: TGTGCCAGCTCACCTCGTCGGGGTCGGCAAGAGACCCAGTACTTC. The V gene is TRBV18, the J gene TRBJ2-5, with TRBD2 as a possible D gene (5 bases). Trimming stripped 3 bases from V and 2 bases from J, with 13 bases between. Germline CDR1 is KGHSH and CDR2 is LQKENI. There are 15 residues in the CDR3.